This is a list of T cell receptor beta chains from one sample in a study of T cell responses to AZD1222 COVID-19 vaccine. Profiling relied on immunoSEQ multiplex PCR, and the TCRdb table lists in-frame clones only, not all of them. The table has 65,000 to 85,000 clones, approximately 84% seen once. The starting material was peripheral blood, obtained on day 0 of AZD1222 vaccination. The receptor set was obtained from an adult in good health. Each CDR3 is given with its conserved first and last residue. Each record gives: clone size, D gene, J gene, V gene, CDR3 DNA, CDR3 protein. D genes are given only for firm matches. Only part of the rows carry a size: once, few, many, or a class if the clone is expanded.

once,TRBD1,TRBJ1-5,TRBV5-4,TGTGCCAGCAGCTTGATACGGATAAGGACAGGCGATCATCAGCCCCAGCATTTT,CASSLIRIRTGDHQPQHF
-,TRBD2,TRBJ2-5,TRBV9,TGTGCCAGCAGCCCCCGACTAGCGGGGGGGCAAGAGACCCAGTACTTC,CASSPRLAGGQETQYF
-,-,TRBJ2-2,TRBV7-9,TGTGCCAGCACCCCTGGCCGGGTGGACACCGGGGAGCTGTTTTTT,CASTPGRVDTGELFF
-,-,TRBJ1-2,TRBV7-9,TGTGCCAGCAGCCCTGAGACCGGGACCGAGAGGGGTTACTATGGCTACACCTTC,CASSPETGTERGYYGYTF
-,-,TRBJ1-2,TRBV7-9,TGTGCCAGCAGCTTAGAGATAACAGGACGAGGTGGCTACACCTTC,CASSLEITGRGGYTF
few,-,TRBJ2-3,TRBV10-3,TGTGCCATCAATACCCCTAGCACAGATACGCAGTATTTT,CAINTPSTDTQYF
-,-,TRBJ1-1,TRBV7-8,TGTGCCAGCAGCCCGAGAGCGGGGGCAATGAACACTGAAGCTTTCTTT,CASSPRAGAMNTEAFF
few,TRBD1,TRBJ1-4,TRBV6-5,TGTGCCAGCAGTCGGGACAGGGACGATGAAAAACTGTTTTTT,CASSRDRDDEKLFF
-,-,TRBJ1-1,TRBV28,TGTGCCAGCAGCCCATTAATCAGGGGAGGGACTGAAGCTTTCTTT,CASSPLIRGGTEAFF
-,-,TRBJ1-1,TRBV5-6,TGTGCCAGCAGCTTGAGGGAGACGTGGACTGAAGCTTTCTTT,CASSLRETWTEAFF
-,TRBD2,TRBJ2-5,TRBV2,TGTGCCAGCACCATAGCGGGGCTAGGGGAGACCCAGTACTTC,CASTIAGLGETQYF
-,TRBD1,TRBJ2-5,TRBV28,TGTGCCAGCATCGACAGGGTCGTAGAGACCCAGTACTTC,CASIDRVVETQYF
-,-,TRBJ1-5,TRBV5-1,TGCGCCAGCAGCTTAGCTCAGGGTGGGCCCCAGCATTTT,CASSLAQGGPQHF
-,-,TRBJ2-7,TRBV6-5,TGTGCCAGCCGCCGGGGGACAGTGGATAATTACGAGCAGTACTTC,CASRRGTVDNYEQYF
-,-,TRBJ2-7,TRBV6-6,TGTGCCAGCATTAGAGGGGCCGGGGTTCGCCACGAGCAGTACTTC,CASIRGAGVRHEQYF
-,-,TRBJ1-4,TRBV11-2,TGTGCCAGCAGCTCGGGACACCTTAATGAAAAACTGTTTTTT,CASSSGHLNEKLFF
-,-,TRBJ1-3,TRBV7-6,TGTGCCAGCAGCTTATACAGCCCCTCTGGAAACACCATATATTTT,CASSLYSPSGNTIYF
few,-,TRBJ1-2,TRBV6-5,TGTGCCAGCAAAGATTTGGGTAGACGGTTCTATGGCTACACCTTC,CASKDLGRRFYGYTF
-,-,TRBJ2-5,TRBV28,TGTGCCAGCAGGGGGGAGACCCAGTACTTC,CASRGETQYF
-,-,TRBJ1-6,TRBV11-2,TGTGCCAGCAGCTTAGAAGGTCCTAGCTCCTATAATTCACCCCTCCACTTT,CASSLEGPSSYNSPLHF
-,-,TRBJ1-2,TRBV5-1,TGCGCCAGCAGCTTGGCCTCTGTGGTTCTAGGCGGCTACACCTTC,CASSLASVVLGGYTF
once,-,TRBJ1-2,TRBV19,TGTGCCAGTAGTATATCGGGGGGGACAACCTATGGCTACACCTTC,CASSISGGTTYGYTF
-,-,TRBJ1-1,TRBV13,TGTGCCAGCAGCTTCTCCGGGGACACTGAAGCTTTCTTT,CASSFSGDTEAFF
-,TRBD1,TRBJ2-3,TRBV19,TGTGCCAGTAGTAGGGACAGGGTAAGAACAGATACGCAGTATTTT,CASSRDRVRTDTQYF
-,TRBD2,TRBJ2-1,TRBV28,TGTGCCAGCGTAGCGGGGGGCCTCAATGAGCAGTTCTTC,CASVAGGLNEQFF
-,TRBD1,TRBJ1-5,TRBV5-1,TGCGCCAGCAGCTTGCAGGGGGGCGATCAGCCCCAGCATTTT,CASSLQGGDQPQHF
-,TRBD1,TRBJ1-1,TRBV3-1/TRBV3-2,TGTGCCAGCAGCCAAGATCTTGTTCGCCCGGGACAGTCTGAAGCTTTCTTT,CASSQDLVRPGQSEAFF
few,-,TRBJ1-1,TRBV7-9,TGTGCCAGCAGCTTATTACAGGGTGGCACTGAAGCTTTCTTT,CASSLLQGGTEAFF
-,-,TRBJ1-2,TRBV14,TGTGCCAGCAGCCAAGGGACAGTCTATGGCTACACCTTC,CASSQGTVYGYTF
-,-,TRBJ1-2,TRBV15,TGTGCCACCAGCCCCGGCGGACTAGGGTATGGCTACACCTTC,CATSPGGLGYGYTF
-,TRBD1,TRBJ1-4,TRBV5-1,TGCGCCAGCAGCTTGACAGGGGGCGTTGGTGAAAAACTGTTTTTT,CASSLTGGVGEKLFF
-,TRBD1,TRBJ1-2,TRBV10-3,TGTGCCATCAGTGAGTCGGTGACAGGGCAAAACTATGGCTACACCTTC,CAISESVTGQNYGYTF
-,-,TRBJ2-5,TRBV7-3,TGTGCCAGCAGCTTTATCGGTGGGCGGGAAGAGACCCAGTACTTC,CASSFIGGREETQYF
-,TRBD1,TRBJ2-7,TRBV9,TGTGCTTCGGCAGGGGGTGCAACATACGAGCAGTACTTC,CASAGGATYEQYF
-,-,TRBJ2-3,TRBV3-1/TRBV3-2,TGTGCCAGCAGCCTTTTGGGACCGGGCACAGATACGCAGTATTTT,CASSLLGPGTDTQYF
-,-,TRBJ2-5,TRBV18,TGTGCCAGCTCACCTAGGACAGTGACTATAATACCTCAAGAGACCCAGTACTTC,CASSPRTVTIIPQETQYF
-,TRBD2,TRBJ2-7,TRBV7-2,TGTGCCAGCAGGAGTGGCGGGGGAACCGAGCAGTACTTC,CASRSGGGTEQYF
-,-,TRBJ1-2,TRBV19,TGTGCCAGTATACCGTCAGCCAGACTTAACTATGGCTACACCTTC,CASIPSARLNYGYTF
-,TRBD2,TRBJ2-3,TRBV6-6,TGTGCCAGCACTATAAGGACTAGCATTCTAACAGATACGCAGTATTTT,CASTIRTSILTDTQYF
-,TRBD1,TRBJ1-5,TRBV7-8,TGTGCCAGCAGCCCTGGGACAGGGGGCCCCGTTAGCAATCAGCCCCAGCATTTT,CASSPGTGGPVSNQPQHF
-,-,TRBJ1-2,TRBV28,TGTGCCAGCAGTTTCAGAGAAGGCTACACCTTC,CASSFREGYTF
-,TRBD2,TRBJ2-1,TRBV6-2/TRBV6-3,TGTGCCAGCAGTTACTCGAGCGGGGGGGTCGATGAGCAGTTCTTC,CASSYSSGGVDEQFF
-,-,TRBJ1-5,TRBV28,TGTGCCAGCACACACGGGCGGGAGATACAGCCCCAGCATTTT,CASTHGREIQPQHF
-,TRBD1,TRBJ1-2,TRBV19,TGTGCCAGTAATCCAACGACAGGGGGCTATGGCTACACCTTC,CASNPTTGGYGYTF
-,-,TRBJ2-5,TRBV6-5,TGTGCCATTAGCAGCGGCGACCAAGAGACCCAGTACTTC,CAISSGDQETQYF
-,TRBD1,TRBJ1-1,TRBV18,TGTGCCAGCTCACCCGGGACAGGGCGTAAAACTGAAGCTTTCTTT,CASSPGTGRKTEAFF
-,TRBD1,TRBJ1-2,TRBV11-2,TGTGCCAGCAGTGTGACAGGGAGTAGTGGCTACACCTTC,CASSVTGSSGYTF
few,-,TRBJ2-2,TRBV18,TGTGCCAGCTCACCACCGAATAGAGTCACCTATTACTATAACACCGGGGAGCTGTTTTTT,CASSPPNRVTYYYNTGELFF
-,-,TRBJ2-7,TRBV19,TGTGCCAGTAGTATTCTGGGAACTACCTACGAGCAGTACTTC,CASSILGTTYEQYF
once,-,TRBJ1-1,TRBV2,TGTGCCAGCATTTCTGGGGGTCTCACTGAAGCTTTCTTT,CASISGGLTEAFF
-,-,TRBJ1-1,TRBV30,TGTGCCTGGGGCCGGGACATTGAAGCTTTCTTT,CAWGRDIEAFF
few,-,TRBJ1-6,TRBV7-9,TGTGCCAGCAGCCCAACCCGACAGAGTAATTCACCCCTCCACTTT,CASSPTRQSNSPLHF
once,TRBD2,TRBJ2-7,TRBV7-6,TGTGCCAGCAGCAAACATAGCGGGGGGGTGGTCGAGCAGTACTTC,CASSKHSGGVVEQYF
-,-,TRBJ2-7,TRBV21-1,TGTGCCAGCAGCTCCCCGGGATTCTTCGTCTACGAGCAGTACTTC,CASSSPGFFVYEQYF
-,-,TRBJ1-5,TRBV7-2,TGTGCCAGCAGCGGTGCAGGGGATCAGCCCCAGCATTTT,CASSGAGDQPQHF